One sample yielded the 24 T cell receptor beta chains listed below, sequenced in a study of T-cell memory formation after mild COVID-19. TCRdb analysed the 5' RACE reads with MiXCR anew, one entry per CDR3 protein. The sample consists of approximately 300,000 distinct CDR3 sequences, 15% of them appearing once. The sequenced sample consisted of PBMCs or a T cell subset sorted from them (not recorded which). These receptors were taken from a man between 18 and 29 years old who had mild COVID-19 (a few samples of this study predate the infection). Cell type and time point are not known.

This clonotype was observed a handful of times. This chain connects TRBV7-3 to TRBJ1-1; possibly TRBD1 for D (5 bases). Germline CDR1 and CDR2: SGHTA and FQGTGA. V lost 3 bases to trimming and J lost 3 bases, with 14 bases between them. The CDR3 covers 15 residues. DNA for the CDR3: TGTGCCAGCAGCTTGAGCCCGGGGGTGGACACTGAAGCTTTCTTT. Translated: CASSLSPGVDTEAFF.

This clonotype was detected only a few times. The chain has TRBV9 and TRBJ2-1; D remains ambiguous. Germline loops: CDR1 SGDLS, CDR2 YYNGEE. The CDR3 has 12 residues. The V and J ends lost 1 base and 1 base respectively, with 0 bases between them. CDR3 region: CASSVSYNEQFF. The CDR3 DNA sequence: TGTGCCAGCAGCGTATCCTACAATGAGCAGTTCTTC.

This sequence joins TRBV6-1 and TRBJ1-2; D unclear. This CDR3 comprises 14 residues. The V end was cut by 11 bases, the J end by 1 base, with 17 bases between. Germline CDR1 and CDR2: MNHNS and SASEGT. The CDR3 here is CAVPREEINYGYTF. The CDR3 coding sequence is TGTGCCGTACCTAGGGAGGAGATTAACTATGGCTACACCTTC.

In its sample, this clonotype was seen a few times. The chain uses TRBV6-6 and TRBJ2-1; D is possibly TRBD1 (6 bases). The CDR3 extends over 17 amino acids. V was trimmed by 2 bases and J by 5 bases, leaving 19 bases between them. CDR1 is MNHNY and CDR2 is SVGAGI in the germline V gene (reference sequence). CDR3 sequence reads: CASSYTLDTGRDNEQFF. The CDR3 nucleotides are TGTGCCAGCAGTTACACCCTTGATACAGGGCGGGACAATGAGCAGTTCTTC.

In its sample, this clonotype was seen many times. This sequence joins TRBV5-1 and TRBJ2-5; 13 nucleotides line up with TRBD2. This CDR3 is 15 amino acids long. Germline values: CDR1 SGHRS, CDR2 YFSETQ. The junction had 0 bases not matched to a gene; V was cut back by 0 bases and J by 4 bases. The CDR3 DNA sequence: TGCGCCAGCAGCTTGGGACTAGCGGGGGGAGAGACCCAGTACTTC. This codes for CASSLGLAGGETQYF.

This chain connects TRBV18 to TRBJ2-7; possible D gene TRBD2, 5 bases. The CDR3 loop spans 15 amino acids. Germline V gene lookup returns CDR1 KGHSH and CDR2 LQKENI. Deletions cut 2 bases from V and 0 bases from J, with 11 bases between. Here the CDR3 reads CASSPSEEISYEQYV. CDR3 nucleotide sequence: TGTGCCAGCTCACCATCGGAGGAGATCTCCTACGAGCAGTACGTC.

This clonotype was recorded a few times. The CDR3 loop is CASSLVPGGTTDTQYF. The CDR3 nucleotides are TGTGCCAGCAGCTTAGTCCCCGGGGGGACCACAGATACGCAGTATTTT. The rearrangement joins TRBV7-2 to TRBJ2-3; TRBD2 aligns across 7 bases. Germline values: CDR1 SGHTA, CDR2 FQGNSA. V gave up 1 base and J gave up 2 bases; unmatched junction bases: 6. The CDR3 totals 16 residues.

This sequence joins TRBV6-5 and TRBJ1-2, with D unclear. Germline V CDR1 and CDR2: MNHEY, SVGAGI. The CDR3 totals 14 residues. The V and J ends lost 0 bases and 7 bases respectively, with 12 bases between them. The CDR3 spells CASSYSKGSFGYTF. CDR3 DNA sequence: TGTGCCAGCAGTTACTCGAAAGGGTCCTTTGGCTACACCTTC.

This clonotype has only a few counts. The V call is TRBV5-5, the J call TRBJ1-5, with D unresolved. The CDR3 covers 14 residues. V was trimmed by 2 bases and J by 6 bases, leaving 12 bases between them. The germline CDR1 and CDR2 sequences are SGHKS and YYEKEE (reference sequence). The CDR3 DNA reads TGTGCCAGCAGCTTACTGGTGACGGGTCAGCCCCAGCATTTT. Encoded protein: CASSLLVTGQPQHF. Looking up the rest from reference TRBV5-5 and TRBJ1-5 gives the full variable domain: DAGVTQSPTHLIKTRGQQVTLRCSPISGHKSVSWYQQVLGQGPQFIFQYYEKEERGRGNFPDRFSARQFPNYSSELNVNALLLGDSALYLCASSLLVTGQPQHFGDGTRLSIL.

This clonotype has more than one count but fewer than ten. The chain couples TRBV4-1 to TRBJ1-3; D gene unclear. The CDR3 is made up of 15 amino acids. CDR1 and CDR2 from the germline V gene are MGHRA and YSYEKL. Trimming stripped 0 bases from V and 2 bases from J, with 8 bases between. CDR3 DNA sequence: TGCGCCAGCAGCCAAGATCGGACGGCTGGAAACACCATATATTTT. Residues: CASSQDRTAGNTIYF.

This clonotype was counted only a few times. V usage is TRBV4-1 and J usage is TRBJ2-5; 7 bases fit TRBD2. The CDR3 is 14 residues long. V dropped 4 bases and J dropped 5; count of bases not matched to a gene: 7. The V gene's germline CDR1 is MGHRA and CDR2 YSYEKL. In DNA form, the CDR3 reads TGCGCCAGCAGCCTACTTGAGGGAGGGGAGACCCAGTACTTC. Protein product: CASSLLEGGETQYF.

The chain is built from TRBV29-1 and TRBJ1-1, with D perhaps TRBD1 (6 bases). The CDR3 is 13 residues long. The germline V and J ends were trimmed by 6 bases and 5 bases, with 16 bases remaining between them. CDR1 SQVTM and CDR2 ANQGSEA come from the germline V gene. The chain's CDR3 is CSVNRDIRTEAFF. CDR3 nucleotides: TGCAGCGTAAACAGGGATATTCGGACTGAAGCTTTCTTT. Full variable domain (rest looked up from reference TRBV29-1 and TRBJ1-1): SAVISQKPSRDICQRGTSLTIQCQVDSQVTMMFWYRQQPGQSLTLIATANQGSEATYESGFVIDKFPISRPNLTFSTLTVSNMSPEDSSIYLCSVNRDIRTEAFFGQGTRLTVV.

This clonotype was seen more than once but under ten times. The CDR3 bases are TGCGCCAGCAGCCAAGTGCTAGCGGGGGGGTTTGAGCAGTTCTTC. Translated, it gives CASSQVLAGGFEQFF. The chain carries TRBV4-1 and TRBJ2-1; TRBD2 matches at 12 bases. The CDR3 consists of 15 residues. Looked up from germline, CDR1 is MGHRA and CDR2 is YSYEKL. V gave up 1 base and J gave up 9 bases; unmatched junction bases: 4.

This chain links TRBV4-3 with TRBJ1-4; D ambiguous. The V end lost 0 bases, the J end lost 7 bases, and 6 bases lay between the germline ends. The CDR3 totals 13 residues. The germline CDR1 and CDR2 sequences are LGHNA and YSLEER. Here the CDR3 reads CASSQDEGEKLFF. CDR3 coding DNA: TGCGCCAGCAGCCAAGATGAGGGTGAAAAACTGTTTTTT.

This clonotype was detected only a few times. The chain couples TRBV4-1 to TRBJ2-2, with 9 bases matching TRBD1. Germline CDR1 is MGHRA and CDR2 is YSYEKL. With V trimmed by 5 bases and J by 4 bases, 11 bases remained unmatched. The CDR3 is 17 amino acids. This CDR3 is CASSYRTGATTTGELFF. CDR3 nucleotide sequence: TGCGCCAGCAGCTACCGGACAGGGGCTACTACCACCGGGGAGCTGTTTTTT.

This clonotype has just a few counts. The CDR3 nucleotides read TGCGCCAGCAGCCAAGATAGGCAGGGGCTCTACGAGCAGTACTTC. The encoded protein is CASSQDRQGLYEQYF. The V gene is TRBV4-3, the J gene TRBJ2-7; TRBD1 might be the D (6 bases). The germline V gene encodes CDR1 LGHNA and CDR2 YSLEER. The germline V and J ends were trimmed by 0 bases and 3 bases, with 12 bases remaining between them. The length of the CDR3 is 15 residues.

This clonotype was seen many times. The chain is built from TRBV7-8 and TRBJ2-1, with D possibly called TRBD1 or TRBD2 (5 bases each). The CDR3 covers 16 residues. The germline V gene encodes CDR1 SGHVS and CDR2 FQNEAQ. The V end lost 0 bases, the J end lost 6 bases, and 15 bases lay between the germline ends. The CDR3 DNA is TGTGCCAGCAGCTTAGCGGAGGCGACAGCGGTCAATGAGCAGTTCTTC. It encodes CASSLAEATAVNEQFF.

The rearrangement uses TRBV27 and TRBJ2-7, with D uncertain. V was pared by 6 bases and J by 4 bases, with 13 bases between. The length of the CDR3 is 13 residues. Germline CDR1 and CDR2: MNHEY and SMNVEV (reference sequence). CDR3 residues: CASSRRMGYEQYV. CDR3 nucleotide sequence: TGTGCCAGCAGCCGCAGGATGGGGTACGAGCAGTACGTC.

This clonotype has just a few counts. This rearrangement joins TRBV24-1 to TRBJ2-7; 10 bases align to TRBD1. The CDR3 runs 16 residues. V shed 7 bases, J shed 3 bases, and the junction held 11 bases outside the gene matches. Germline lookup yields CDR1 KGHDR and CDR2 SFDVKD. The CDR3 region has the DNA TGTGCCACCAGAATTAACCGGGACAGGGGTGACTACGAGCAGTACTTC. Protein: CATRINRDRGDYEQYF.

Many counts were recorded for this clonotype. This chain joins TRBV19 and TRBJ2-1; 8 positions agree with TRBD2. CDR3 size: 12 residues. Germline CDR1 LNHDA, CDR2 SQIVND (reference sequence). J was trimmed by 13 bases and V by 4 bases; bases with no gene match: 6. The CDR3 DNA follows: TGTGCCAGTAGTACATCGGGGGGGCAACAGTTCTTC. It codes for CASSTSGGQQFF.

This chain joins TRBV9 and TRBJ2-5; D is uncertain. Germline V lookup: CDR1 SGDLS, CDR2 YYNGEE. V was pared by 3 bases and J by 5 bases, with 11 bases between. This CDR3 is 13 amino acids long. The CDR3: CASSEVGSETQYF. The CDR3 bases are TGTGCCAGCAGCGAGGTTGGATCCGAGACCCAGTACTTC.

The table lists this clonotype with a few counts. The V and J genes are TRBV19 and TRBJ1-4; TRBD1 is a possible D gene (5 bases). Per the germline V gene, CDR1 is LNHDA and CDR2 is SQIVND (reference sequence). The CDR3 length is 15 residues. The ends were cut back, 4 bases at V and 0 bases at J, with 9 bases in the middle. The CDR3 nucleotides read TGTGCCAGTAGTAGACAGACAGCAACTAATGAAAAACTGTTTTTT. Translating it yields CASSRQTATNEKLFF. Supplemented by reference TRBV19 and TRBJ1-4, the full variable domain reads DGGITQSPKYLFRKEGQNVTLSCEQNLNHDAMYWYRQDPGQGLRLIYYSQIVNDFQKGDIAEGYSVSREKKESFPLTVTSAQKNPTAFYLCASSRQTATNEKLFFGSGTQLSVL.

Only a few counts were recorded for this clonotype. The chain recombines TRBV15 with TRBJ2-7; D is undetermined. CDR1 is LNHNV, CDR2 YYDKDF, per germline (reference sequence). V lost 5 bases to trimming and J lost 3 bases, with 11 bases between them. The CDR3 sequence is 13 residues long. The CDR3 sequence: CATSGGLGYEQYV. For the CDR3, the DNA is TGTGCCACCAGCGGCGGCTTGGGCTACGAGCAGTACGTC.

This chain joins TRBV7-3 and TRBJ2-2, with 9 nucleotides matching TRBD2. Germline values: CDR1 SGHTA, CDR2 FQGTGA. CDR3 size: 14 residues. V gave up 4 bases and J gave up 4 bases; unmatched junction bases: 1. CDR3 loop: CASSSGLATGELFF. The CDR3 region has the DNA TGTGCCAGCAGCTCGGGACTAGCCACCGGGGAGCTGTTTTTT.